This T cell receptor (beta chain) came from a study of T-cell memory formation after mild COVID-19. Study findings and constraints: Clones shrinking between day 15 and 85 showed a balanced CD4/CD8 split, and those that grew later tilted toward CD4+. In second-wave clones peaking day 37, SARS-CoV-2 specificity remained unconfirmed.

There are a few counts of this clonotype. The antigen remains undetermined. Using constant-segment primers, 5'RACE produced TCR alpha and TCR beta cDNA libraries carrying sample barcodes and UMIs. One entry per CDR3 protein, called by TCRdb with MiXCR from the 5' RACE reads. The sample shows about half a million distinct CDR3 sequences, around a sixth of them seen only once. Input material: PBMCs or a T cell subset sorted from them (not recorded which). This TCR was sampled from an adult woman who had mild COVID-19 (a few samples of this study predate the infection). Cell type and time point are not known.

The CDR3 coding sequence is TGCAGCGTTAGGCCTTCGAGGACTGAGCAGTTCTTC. This encodes CSVRPSRTEQFF. This chain joins TRBV29-1 and TRBJ2-1; D gene uncertain. Deletions cut 5 bases from V and 9 bases from J, with 14 bases between. This CDR3 contains 12 residues. Germline V gene sequence: CDR1 SQVTM, CDR2 ANQGSEA.